The 17 T cell receptor beta chains reported below all come from one sample, sequenced in a study of cytomegalovirus exposure and HLA in healthy donors. Repertoires were generated with immunoSEQ multiplex PCR, while TCRdb's copy carries only in-frame clones and drops some. The table records 50,000 to 65,000 clones, around nine tenths of them present only once. Sequencing was carried out using PBMCs. These TCRs come from a woman between 18 and 30 years old in good health and CMV-seropositive.

V gene TRBV19 combines with J gene TRBJ2-1, with no clear D. The germline gives CDR1 LNHDA, CDR2 SQIVND (reference sequence). The germline V and J ends were trimmed by 5 bases and 15 bases, with 17 bases remaining between them. The length of the CDR3 is 12 residues. The CDR3 is CASSPRLGLRFF. CDR3 DNA sequence: TGTGCCAGTAGTCCTCGACTCGGTTTGCGGTTCTTC.

This clone was seen only a few times. The rearrangement joins TRBV28 to TRBJ1-5; 7 bases are a match to TRBD1. This CDR3 has 15 amino acids. Germline values: CDR1 MDHEN, CDR2 SYDVKM. V trimming: 6 bases; J trimming: 0 bases; junction bases outside the gene matches: 5. DNA for the CDR3: TGTGCCAGCAGCTACACAGGGGATAGCAATCAGCCCCAGCATTTT. As protein: CASSYTGDSNQPQHF.

The rearrangement joins TRBV5-1 to TRBJ2-7; 7 nucleotides agree with TRBD1. Germline loops: CDR1 SGHRS, CDR2 YFSETQ. This CDR3 spans 14 amino acids. Unmatched junction bases numbered 7, after V lost 1 base and J lost 6 bases. CDR3 nucleotides: TGCGCCAGCAGCTTGCAGGGGGAGTTTAGCGAGCAGTACTTC. Amino acids: CASSLQGEFSEQYF.

This chain joins TRBV6-5 and TRBJ1-6; 7 positions match TRBD1. Germline V gene lookup returns CDR1 MNHEY and CDR2 SVGAGI. The CDR3 has 14 residues. V shed 2 bases, J shed 8 bases, and the junction held 3 bases outside the gene matches. The DNA of the CDR3 is TGTGCCAGCAGTTACGGGCAGGGGGATTCACCCCTCCACTTT. It translates to CASSYGQGDSPLHF.

The chain couples TRBV5-1 to TRBJ2-1; D call uncertain. Germline V CDR1 and CDR2: SGHRS, YFSETQ. V was clipped by 2 bases and J by 7 bases, with 10 bases between them. The CDR3 covers 13 residues. The CDR3 bases are TGCGCCAGCAGCTTCACCACACAGAATGAGCAGTTCTTC. Protein sequence: CASSFTTQNEQFF. The variable domain in full, with the rest retrieved from reference TRBV5-1 and TRBJ2-1, is KAGVTQTPRYLIKTRGQQVTLSCSPISGHRSVSWYQQTPGQGLQFLFEYFSETQRNKGNFPGRFSGRQFSNSRSEMNVSTLELGDSALYLCASSFTTQNEQFFGPGTRLTVL.

This chain connects TRBV6-5 to TRBJ2-1, with 9 bases identical to TRBD1. The V gene end was trimmed by 6 bases and the J gene end by 8 bases; junction bases not matched to a gene: 8. Germline V CDR1 and CDR2: MNHEY, SVGAGI. The CDR3 runs 14 residues. CDR3 loop: CASSPGTGSDEQFF. The CDR3 DNA reads as TGTGCCAGCAGCCCCGGGACAGGGAGCGATGAGCAGTTCTTC.

The chain is built from TRBV19 and TRBJ1-5, with no clear D. V was cut by 5 bases and J by 1 base, with 15 bases left in between. This CDR3 is built from 16 residues. Germline values: CDR1 LNHDA, CDR2 SQIVND (reference sequence). CDR3 nucleotides: TGTGCCAGTAGTTCTGAAACAGTGTCAAGCAATCAGCCCCAGCATTTT. Its protein is CASSSETVSSNQPQHF.

This chain joins TRBV5-6 and TRBJ2-7; 7 bases align to TRBD1. After removal of 0 bases from V and 0 bases from J, the junction contained 3 bases not matched to a gene. Germline CDR1 reads SGHDT; CDR2 reads YYEEEE. This CDR3 is built from 15 residues. The CDR3 DNA reads TGTGCCAGCAGCTTGGCCGGGACAGTCTCCTACGAGCAGTACTTC. It specifies CASSLAGTVSYEQYF.

V and J are TRBV5-1 and TRBJ2-7; 14 nucleotides match TRBD2. The germline V gene encodes CDR1 SGHRS and CDR2 YFSETQ. The length of the CDR3 is 17 residues. V shed 4 bases, J shed 3 bases, and the junction held 9 bases outside the gene matches. The CDR3 DNA is TGCGCCAGCAGCCAGCCTAAGACTAGCGGGGGGGTCTACGAGCAGTACTTC. Protein sequence: CASSQPKTSGGVYEQYF.

This chain connects TRBV5-4 to TRBJ1-1, with 8 bases fitting TRBD1. The CDR3 has 15 amino acids. V was pared by 3 bases and J by 5 bases, with 9 bases of the junction left unmatched. Germline assignment: CDR1 SGHNT and CDR2 YYREEE (reference sequence). The CDR3, as DNA: TGTGCCAGCAGCTCATATGGACAGGGACGAACTGAAGCTTTCTTT. Encoded protein: CASSSYGQGRTEAFF.

The chain couples TRBV11-2 to TRBJ2-1, with 9 positions matching TRBD2. The V gene end was trimmed by 5 bases and the J gene end by 9 bases; junction bases not matched to a gene: 14. This CDR3 region has 16 residues. Germline CDR1 is SGHAT and CDR2 is FQNNGV. DNA of the CDR3: TGTGCCAGCAGCCTCCCACCCGGCGGGGGGGCGTCTGAGCAGTTCTTC. Its translation is CASSLPPGGGASEQFF.

This clone was recorded only once. The chain has TRBV29-1 and TRBJ2-2, with 8 nucleotides matching TRBD1. There are 15 residues in the CDR3. Trimming at V came to 2 bases and at J to 4 bases, leaving 6 bases not matched to a gene. Germline CDR1 and CDR2: SQVTM and ANQGSEA. Here the CDR3 DNA reads TGCAGCGTTGAATCCGGGACAGGCATCACCGGGGAGCTGTTTTTT. Protein sequence: CSVESGTGITGELFF.

The chain has TRBV2 and TRBJ2-1; 12 bases are a match to TRBD2. Looked up from germline, CDR1 is SNHLY and CDR2 is FYNNEI. V trimming: 6 bases; J trimming: 3 bases; junction bases outside the gene matches: 3. The CDR3 covers 15 residues. In DNA form, the CDR3 reads TGTGCCAGCAGAACTAGCGGGGGGAGCTACAATGAGCAGTTCTTC. Translation gives CASRTSGGSYNEQFF.

V usage is TRBV19 and J usage is TRBJ1-2, with 7 bases lining up with TRBD1. Germline lookup yields CDR1 LNHDA and CDR2 SQIVND (reference sequence). CDR3 length equals 15 residues. With V trimmed by 10 bases and J by 5 bases, 16 bases remained unmatched. CDR3 region: CATEPDRVRGYGYTF. The CDR3 bases are TGTGCCACCGAGCCCGACAGGGTAAGGGGGTATGGCTACACCTTC.

The chain links TRBV2 to TRBJ2-7; 8 nucleotides match TRBD1. Germline V lookup: CDR1 SNHLY, CDR2 FYNNEI. J gave up 2 bases and V 5 bases, and 8 bases lay outside the gene matches. The CDR3 totals 15 residues. The CDR3 spells CASSQWTGPTYEQYF. CDR3 bases: TGTGCCAGCAGTCAATGGACAGGGCCGACCTACGAGCAGTACTTC.

The chain links TRBV7-6 to TRBJ1-5, with a possible D match to TRBD1 (6 bases). This CDR3 region has 16 residues. Between the trimmed V and J ends, which lost 5 bases and 4 bases, there was a span of 18 bases. Per the germline V gene, CDR1 is SGHVS and CDR2 is FNYEAQ. The CDR3 DNA reads TGTGCCAGCAGCCAACCTTGGACAGTTTTAAATCAGCCCCAGCATTTT. This gives the protein CASSQPWTVLNQPQHF.

CDR3 coding DNA: TGTGCCAGCAGCGTAGGATATAGGGGCGGCTATGGCTACACCTTC. It codes for CASSVGYRGGYGYTF. This rearrangement joins TRBV9 to TRBJ1-2; possibly TRBD1 for D (5 bases). Germline values: CDR1 SGDLS, CDR2 YYNGEE. The CDR3 has 15 amino acids. Trimming removed 0 bases from V and 4 bases from J, with 13 bases in between.